The 2 T cell receptor beta chains reported below all come from one sample, sequenced in a study of T cell changes during pregnancy in multiple sclerosis. Libraries were prepared by immunoSEQ multiplex PCR; TCRdb keeps only in-frame clonotypes and omits some of them. The sample yields 30,000 to 45,000 clones, approximately 90% seen once. The sequenced sample was peripheral blood, obtained before pregnancy. The receptors come from a female donor with multiple sclerosis, enrolled in a pregnancy study.

The chain has TRBV28 and TRBJ2-4; tentatively, D is TRBD2 (5 bases). Trimming left V 2 bases short and J 1 base short, with 6 bases between. The CDR3 has 14 residues. Germline lookup yields CDR1 MDHEN and CDR2 SYDVKM. This chain's CDR3 is CASSLPGAKNIQYF. The CDR3 DNA is TGTGCCAGCAGTTTACCGGGGGCCAAAAACATTCAGTACTTC. Full variable domain (remainder filled in from reference TRBV28 and TRBJ2-4): DVKVTQSSRYLVKRTGEKVFLECVQDMDHENMFWYRQDPGLGLRLIYFSYDVKMKEKGDIPEGYSVSREKKERFSLILESASTNQTSMYLCASSLPGAKNIQYFGAGTRLSVL.

The chain couples TRBV2 to TRBJ2-1; D might be TRBD2 (6 bases). V lost 4 bases and J 6 bases, leaving 22 bases between the germline ends. Germline values: CDR1 SNHLY, CDR2 FYNNEI. CDR3 length: 17 amino acids. CDR3 bases: TGTGCCAGCAGTGCGTTGCAAGGACTACAGAAAGGCAATGAGCAGTTCTTC. Its protein product is CASSALQGLQKGNEQFF.